The 31 T cell receptor beta chains listed next were all sequenced from one sample in a study of CD8 T cells in Susac syndrome. Random hexamers served to reverse transcribe about 0.45 to 1 ug RNA. From the immunoSEQ multiplex PCR reads, TCRdb called clonotypes with MiXCR, one entry per CDR3 protein. The table includes about 100,000 distinct CDR3 sequences, around 96% detected once. Sequencing input: CD8+ T cells from PBMCs. These receptors came from a human donor with Susac syndrome.

The chain recombines TRBV12-3 or TRBV12-4 with TRBJ2-7, with no clear D. CDR3 length equals 13 residues. The V end lost 3 bases, the J end lost 2 bases, and 8 bases lay between the germline ends. For the CDR3, the DNA is TGTGCCAGCAGTTTGGGCAACCCCTACGAGCAGTACTTC. Protein product: CASSLGNPYEQYF.

The chain has TRBV12-3 or TRBV12-4 and TRBJ2-2; D is perhaps TRBD1 (6 bases). This CDR3 region has 14 residues. With 6 bases removed from V and 3 bases from J, the gap between germline ends came to 11 bases. The chain's CDR3 is CASRPQGYTGELFF. The DNA for the CDR3 is TGTGCCAGCAGGCCACAGGGTTACACCGGGGAGCTGTTTTTT.

The rearrangement joins TRBV7-6 to TRBJ2-7, with D uncertain. Germline loops: CDR1 SGHVS, CDR2 FNYEAQ. The V end was cut by 1 base, the J end by 3 bases, with 10 bases between. The length of the CDR3 is 14 residues. CDR3 DNA: TGTGCCAGCAGCTTAGATGCAGGTAACTACGAGCAGTACTTC. As protein: CASSLDAGNYEQYF.

V gene TRBV20-1 combines with J gene TRBJ1-1, with D tentatively TRBD1 (5 bases). The CDR3 totals 15 residues. Germline CDR1 DFQATT, CDR2 SNEGSKA (reference sequence). Trimming removed 1 base from V and 4 bases from J, with 16 bases in between. CDR3 nucleotide sequence: TGCAGTGCTAGAGGTGACCGGGACGGACCCACTGAAGCTTTCTTT. Translating it yields CSARGDRDGPTEAFF.

V usage is TRBV20-1 and J usage is TRBJ2-1; D perhaps matches TRBD1 (5 bases). Germline values: CDR1 DFQATT, CDR2 SNEGSKA (reference sequence). CDR3 length: 13 amino acids. Deletions cut 3 bases from V and 1 base from J, with 7 bases between. DNA of the CDR3: TGCAGTGCTAGTAGGGGTTCCTACAATGAGCAGTTCTTC. It specifies CSASRGSYNEQFF.

This chain uses TRBV4-1 with TRBJ1-2, with 8 bases identical to TRBD1. From germline, CDR1 is MGHRA and CDR2 YSYEKL. CDR3 length equals 14 residues. Germline trimming cut 5 bases from V and 8 bases from J; bases unmatched to any gene: 10. CDR3 coding DNA: TGCGCCAGCAGCTCACACCAGACAGGGGAAGGCTACACCTTC. Residues: CASSSHQTGEGYTF.

This clonotype was detected once. The gene calls are TRBV3-1 and TRBJ2-2; D is undetermined. Germline assignment: CDR1 LGHDT and CDR2 YNNKEL (reference sequence). The CDR3 runs to 12 residues. V lost 5 bases and J lost 9, with 10 bases in between. DNA for the CDR3: TGTGCCAGCAGCAGCACGAGCCGGGAGCTGTTTTTT. As protein: CASSSTSRELFF.

J is TRBJ2-5 and V is TRBV27, with 10 bases lining up with TRBD1. CDR1 MNHEY and CDR2 SMNVEV come from the germline V gene (reference sequence). Trimming at V came to 4 bases and at J to 5 bases, leaving 4 bases not matched to a gene. The CDR3 sequence is 14 residues long. DNA of the CDR3: TGTGCCAGCAGTTCGACAGGGGGCGCCGAGACCCAGTACTTC. Residues: CASSSTGGAETQYF.

CDR3 coding DNA: TGTGCCAGCAGCTTAGGGGGTCAGCTGGGTGAGCAGTTCTTC. It translates to CASSLGGQLGEQFF. The chain links TRBV7-3 to TRBJ2-1; the D call may be TRBD1 or TRBD2 (5 bases each). The V gene lost 2 bases and the J gene lost 9 bases, with 14 bases spanning the gap. Germline-derived CDR1 and CDR2 are SGHTA and FQGTGA. This CDR3 is 14 amino acids long.

The chain recombines TRBV6-1 with TRBJ2-7, with 7 bases that match TRBD1. Germline CDR1 is MNHNS and CDR2 is SASEGT. Germline trimming cut 7 bases from V and 2 bases from J; bases unmatched to any gene: 14. This CDR3 spans 16 amino acids. The CDR3 loop is CASTRDEGALTYEQYF. As DNA, the CDR3 is TGTGCCAGCACTCGGGATGAGGGGGCCCTGACCTACGAGCAGTACTTC.

The V call is TRBV20-1, the J call TRBJ2-1; D possibly corresponds to TRBD2 (6 bases). The CDR3 runs to 17 residues. CDR1 DFQATT and CDR2 SNEGSKA come from the germline V gene (reference sequence). Deletions cut 0 bases from V and 3 bases from J, with 18 bases between. DNA for the CDR3: TGCAGTGCTAGAGATCGAAGGACCAGCGGGCTCTACAATGAGCAGTTCTTC. Protein product: CSARDRRTSGLYNEQFF.

This clonotype was counted a few times. V gene TRBV7-3 combines with J gene TRBJ2-3; D is ambiguous. V was pared by 1 base and J by 6 bases, with 8 bases between. The CDR3 loop spans 13 amino acids. Germline CDR1 and CDR2: SGHTA and FQGTGA. This chain's CDR3 is CASSLIVPDTQYF. CDR3 nucleotide sequence: TGTGCCAGCAGCTTAATCGTCCCGGATACGCAGTATTTT.

The CDR3 loop is CASSLGAGGSSETQYF. The CDR3 bases are TGTGCCAGCAGCTTAGGCGCGGGAGGGAGTTCGGAGACCCAGTACTTC. The chain recombines TRBV13 with TRBJ2-5, with 9 bases matching TRBD2. The germline CDR1 and CDR2 sequences are PRHDT and FYEKMQ (reference sequence). This CDR3 is 16 amino acids long. Germline trimming cut 0 bases from V and 5 bases from J; bases unmatched to any gene: 7. The full variable domain, completed using reference TRBV13 and TRBJ2-5, is AAGVIQSPRHLIKEKRETATLKCYPIPRHDTVYWYQQGPGQDPQFLISFYEKMQSDKGSIPDRFSAQQFSDYHSELNMSSLELGDSALYFCASSLGAGGSSETQYFGPGTRLLVL.

The J gene is TRBJ2-2, the V gene TRBV10-3; D uncertain. Germline lookup yields CDR1 ENHRY and CDR2 SYGVKD. This CDR3 comprises 12 residues. V shed 10 bases and J shed 4 bases, with 10 bases lying between them. Written as DNA, the CDR3 is TGTGCCACCGTCGGAGCCACCGGGGAGCTGTTTTTT. It translates to CATVGATGELFF.

The chain couples TRBV2 to TRBJ1-5, with no clear D. Germline CDR1 and CDR2: SNHLY and FYNNEI. CDR3 size: 14 residues. With 3 bases removed from V and 2 bases from J, the gap between germline ends came to 8 bases. The CDR3 sequence is CASSDIEGNQPQHF. Written as DNA, the CDR3 is TGTGCCAGCAGTGATATTGAGGGCAATCAGCCCCAGCATTTT.

V and J are TRBV12-3 or TRBV12-4 and TRBJ2-6, with D unresolved. The germline V and J ends were trimmed by 3 bases and 0 bases, with 3 bases remaining between them. This CDR3 has 14 amino acids. The CDR3 nucleotides are TGTGCCAGCAGTTTGACCTCTGGGGCCAACGTCCTGACTTTC. Encoded protein: CASSLTSGANVLTF.

The genes are TRBV12-3 or TRBV12-4 and TRBJ1-5; 7 positions agree with TRBD1. The J segment lost 2 bases and the V segment lost 6 bases, leaving 7 bases of the junction unmatched. This CDR3 region has 15 residues. The CDR3 spells CASSPRTGRNQPQHF. In nucleotides, the CDR3 is TGTGCCAGCAGCCCAAGGACAGGCCGCAATCAGCCCCAGCATTTT.

The chain combines TRBV10-3 with TRBJ1-2; the D gene is possibly TRBD1 (6 bases). Germline values: CDR1 ENHRY, CDR2 SYGVKD. The CDR3 consists of 12 residues. Trimming took off 5 bases at V and 8 bases at J, with 12 bases between the two ends. CDR3 amino acids: CAISPRQEGYTF. The CDR3 DNA reads TGTGCCATCAGTCCCCGACAGGAAGGCTACACCTTC.

The genes are TRBV4-1 and TRBJ2-7; perhaps TRBD2 as D (5 bases). Deletions cut 1 base from V and 5 bases from J, with 15 bases between. The CDR3 is 15 amino acids. The germline V gene encodes CDR1 MGHRA and CDR2 YSYEKL. The CDR3 loop reads CASSQGLLTSDEQYF. CDR3 DNA: TGCGCCAGCAGCCAAGGACTACTTACTTCCGACGAGCAGTACTTC.

In nucleotides, the CDR3 is TGCGCCAGCAGCCAACAGGGAGGGAACACTGAAGCTTTCTTT. Protein sequence: CASSQQGGNTEAFF. The V gene is TRBV4-1, the J gene TRBJ1-1; D may be TRBD1 (5 bases). Germline assignment: CDR1 MGHRA and CDR2 YSYEKL. V was clipped by 2 bases and J by 1 base, with 8 bases between them. This CDR3 has 14 amino acids.

The chain joins TRBV12-3 or TRBV12-4 to TRBJ2-5; the D call may be TRBD1 or TRBD2 (5 bases each). The CDR3 totals 12 residues. The V end lost 2 bases, the J end lost 5 bases, and 6 bases lay between the germline ends. As DNA, the CDR3 is TGTGCCAGCAGTTTATGGGGGGAGACCCAGTACTTC. This sequence encodes CASSLWGETQYF.

The chain has TRBV4-1 and TRBJ2-5, with 8 bases lining up with TRBD1. Germline assignment: CDR1 MGHRA and CDR2 YSYEKL. The CDR3 sequence is 15 residues long. With 3 bases clipped from V and 5 bases from J, the junction kept 8 bases outside the gene matches. The CDR3 region has the DNA TGCGCCAGCAGCCATGACAGGGGTAGAGTGGAGACCCAGTACTTC. Protein: CASSHDRGRVETQYF.

This sequence joins TRBV7-9 and TRBJ2-7; D could derive from TRBD1 or TRBD2 (7 bases each). CDR1 is SEHNR, CDR2 FQNEAQ, per germline (reference sequence). V lost 8 bases to trimming and J lost 5 bases, with 25 bases between them. CDR3 size: 16 residues. CDR3 bases: TGTGCCAGCGCCTCAATAATACCAGGGGGGGCCCACGAGCAGTACTTC. It codes for CASASIIPGGAHEQYF.

The genes are TRBV5-1 and TRBJ1-1; D unclear. This CDR3 spans 11 amino acids. The V gene lost 6 bases and the J gene lost 1 base, with 4 bases spanning the gap. Germline CDR1 and CDR2: SGHRS and YFSETQ. CDR3 coding DNA: TGCGCCAGCAACACGAACACTGAAGCTTTCTTT. Its protein is CASNTNTEAFF.

This CDR3 is CATSDFTGGKETQYF. In DNA form, the CDR3 reads TGTGCCACCAGTGATTTTACAGGGGGAAAAGAGACCCAGTACTTC. This chain uses TRBV24-1 with TRBJ2-5, with 8 nucleotides matching TRBD1. This CDR3 region has 15 residues. V was pared by 1 base and J by 3 bases, with 3 bases of the junction left unmatched. Germline CDR1 reads KGHDR; CDR2 reads SFDVKD.

This clonotype was observed a single time. The chain links TRBV7-9 to TRBJ1-1; no firm D call. CDR3 length: 15 residues. The V end was cut by 1 base, the J end by 2 bases, with 11 bases between. Per germline, CDR1 SEHNR and CDR2 FQNEAQ (reference sequence). In nucleotides, the CDR3 is TGTGCCAGCAGCTTAGAAGGGTCAGCTAACACTGAAGCTTTCTTT. Translation gives CASSLEGSANTEAFF.

The chain employs TRBV28 and TRBJ1-2; tentative D call: TRBD1 (5 bases). CDR3 length equals 12 residues. Germline CDR1 and CDR2: MDHEN and SYDVKM. V dropped 2 bases and J dropped 8 bases, with 9 bases sitting between them. This chain's CDR3 is CASSLPGWGYTF. CDR3 coding DNA: TGTGCCAGCAGTTTACCAGGGTGGGGCTACACCTTC.

The V gene is TRBV6-5, the J gene TRBJ1-6; D unclear. The CDR3 is 11 amino acids. Germline CDR1 and CDR2: MNHEY and SVGAGI. The V end was cut by 8 bases, the J end by 11 bases, with 10 bases between. CDR3 sequence reads: CASPHRPPLHF. The CDR3 DNA is TGTGCCAGCCCCCACAGACCACCCCTCCACTTT.

The chain couples TRBV18 to TRBJ2-6; D unresolved. Germline assignment: CDR1 KGHSH and CDR2 LQKENI. The CDR3 consists of 13 residues. The germline V and J ends were trimmed by 3 bases and 3 bases, with 3 bases remaining between them. CDR3: CASSPGGANVLTF. Here the CDR3 DNA reads TGTGCCAGCTCACCGGGTGGGGCCAACGTCCTGACTTTC.

The chain uses TRBV20-1 and TRBJ2-5, with TRBD2 identical over 10 bases. The CDR3 loop spans 15 amino acids. Germline CDR1 and CDR2: DFQATT and SNEGSKA (reference sequence). Losses at the gene ends were 5 bases for V and 2 bases for J; bases not matched to a gene: 8. CDR3 in amino acids: CSADSGGTIQETQYF. In DNA form, the CDR3 reads TGCAGTGCTGATAGCGGGGGGACCATTCAAGAGACCCAGTACTTC.

This sequence joins TRBV29-1 and TRBJ2-2; tentatively, D is TRBD2 (5 bases). This CDR3 is 13 amino acids long. The V gene's germline CDR1 is SQVTM and CDR2 ANQGSEA. Trimming left V 5 bases short and J 0 bases short, with 7 bases between. CDR3 nucleotides: TGCAGCGTTCGGACTTCGAACACCGGGGAGCTGTTTTTT. Translation gives CSVRTSNTGELFF.